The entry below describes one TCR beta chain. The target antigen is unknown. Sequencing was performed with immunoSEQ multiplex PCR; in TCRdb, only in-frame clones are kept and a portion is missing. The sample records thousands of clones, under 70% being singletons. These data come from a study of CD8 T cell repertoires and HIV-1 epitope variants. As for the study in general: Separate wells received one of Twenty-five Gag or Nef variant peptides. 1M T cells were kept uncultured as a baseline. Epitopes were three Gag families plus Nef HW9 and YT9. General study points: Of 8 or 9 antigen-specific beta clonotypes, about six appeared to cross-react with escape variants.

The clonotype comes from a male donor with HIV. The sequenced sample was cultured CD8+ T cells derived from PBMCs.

The CDR3 loop reads CASSFQALGDTQYF. DNA for the CDR3: TGTGCCAGCAGTTTCCAGGCCCTCGGGGATACGCAGTATTTT. The chain carries TRBV27 and TRBJ2-3; D is ambiguous. The CDR3 is made up of 14 amino acids. Per the germline V gene, CDR1 is MNHEY and CDR2 is SMNVEV (reference sequence). V was pared by 3 bases and J by 6 bases, with 13 bases between.